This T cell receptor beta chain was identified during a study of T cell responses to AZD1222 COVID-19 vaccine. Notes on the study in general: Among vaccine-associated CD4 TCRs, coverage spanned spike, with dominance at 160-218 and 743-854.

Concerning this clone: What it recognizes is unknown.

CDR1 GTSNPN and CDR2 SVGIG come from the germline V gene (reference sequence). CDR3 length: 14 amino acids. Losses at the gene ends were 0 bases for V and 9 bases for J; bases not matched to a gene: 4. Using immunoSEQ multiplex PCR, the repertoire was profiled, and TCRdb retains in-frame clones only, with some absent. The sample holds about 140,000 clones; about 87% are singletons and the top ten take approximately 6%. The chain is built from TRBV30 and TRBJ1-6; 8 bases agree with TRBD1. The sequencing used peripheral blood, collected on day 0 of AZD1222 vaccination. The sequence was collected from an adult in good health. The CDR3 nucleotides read TGTGCCTGGAGTGTGGGACAGGTCGGTTCACCCCTCCACTTT. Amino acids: CAWSVGQVGSPLHF.